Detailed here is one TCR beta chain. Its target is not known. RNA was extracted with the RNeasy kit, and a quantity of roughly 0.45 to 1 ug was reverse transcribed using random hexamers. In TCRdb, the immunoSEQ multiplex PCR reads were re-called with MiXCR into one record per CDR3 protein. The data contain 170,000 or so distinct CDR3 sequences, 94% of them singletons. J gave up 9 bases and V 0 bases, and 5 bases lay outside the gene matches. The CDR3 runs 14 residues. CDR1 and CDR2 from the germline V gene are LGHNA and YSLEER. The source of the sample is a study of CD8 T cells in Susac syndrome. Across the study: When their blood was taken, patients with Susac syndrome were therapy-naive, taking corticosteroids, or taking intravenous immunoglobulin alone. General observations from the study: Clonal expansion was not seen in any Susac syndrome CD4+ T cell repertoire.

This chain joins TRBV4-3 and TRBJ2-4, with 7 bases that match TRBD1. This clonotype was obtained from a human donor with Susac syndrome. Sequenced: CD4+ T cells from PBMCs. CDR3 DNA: TGCGCCAGCAGCCAAGATTGGGCAGGGGGCATTCAGTACTTC. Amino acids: CASSQDWAGGIQYF.